This entry lists 24 T cell receptor beta chains sequenced from one sample in a study of blood T cell repertoires in COVID-19 (dated by TCRdb to about 2020). Library preparation used the immunoSEQ multiplex PCR assay. TCRdb re-hosts the immuneACCESS table, in-frame sequences only. Its copies lack some clones; in the studies checked, an unresolved V gene accounts for under half of them, and the cause for the rest is not known. The sample profile shows roughly 49,000 clones; about 86% of them were found once. The top ten clonotypes cover 4% to 5% of the sample. The sequenced sample was peripheral blood. The receptors were gathered from an older man with active COVID-19.

The rearrangement links TRBV30 to TRBJ2-3, with D perhaps matching TRBD1 (5 bases). The germline V and J ends were trimmed by 0 bases and 2 bases, with 12 bases remaining between them. CDR1 is GTSNPN and CDR2 is SVGIG in the germline V gene (reference sequence). The CDR3 extends over 15 amino acids. CDR3 residues: CAWSVGAFTTDTQYF. The CDR3 DNA sequence: TGTGCCTGGAGTGTAGGGGCCTTTACCACAGATACGCAGTATTTT.

CDR3 in DNA: TGTGCCAGCAGCCAGACAAGGAGGGGAGAGACCCAGTACTTC. Protein: CASSQTRRGETQYF. The rearrangement joins TRBV4-2 to TRBJ2-5; D is perhaps TRBD2 (6 bases). V dropped 3 bases and J dropped 4 bases, with 12 bases sitting between them. In germline, CDR1 is LGHNA, CDR2 YNFKEQ. This CDR3 has 14 amino acids.

V gene TRBV9 combines with J gene TRBJ2-3; 15 bases are a match to TRBD2. J gave up 3 bases and V 5 bases, and 4 bases lay outside the gene matches. This CDR3 spans 16 amino acids. Germline-derived CDR1 and CDR2 are SGDLS and YYNGEE. The CDR3 here is CASRRTSGRVTDTQYF. The CDR3 DNA follows: TGTGCCAGCAGACGGACTAGCGGGAGGGTAACAGATACGCAGTATTTT.

This chain connects TRBV6-6 to TRBJ2-7; TRBD2 matches at 13 bases. This CDR3 is 15 amino acids long. The V segment lost 6 bases and the J segment 2 bases; nucleotides outside the gene matches: 4. Germline V gene sequence: CDR1 MNHNY, CDR2 SVGAGI (reference sequence). This CDR3 is CASRRTSGRAYEQYF. DNA for the CDR3: TGTGCCAGCAGACGGACTAGCGGGAGAGCCTACGAGCAGTACTTC.

The V call is TRBV7-3, the J call TRBJ1-2, with D possibly matching TRBD1 (6 bases). This CDR3 region has 12 residues. V lost 8 bases to trimming and J lost 3 bases, with 10 bases between them. Germline lookup yields CDR1 SGHTA and CDR2 FQGTGA. The CDR3 DNA follows: TGTGCCAGCGGGGGCAGGGACTATGGCTACACCTTC. It specifies CASGGRDYGYTF.

The chain uses TRBV19 and TRBJ2-2, with 11 bases matching TRBD1. CDR1 is LNHDA and CDR2 is SQIVND in the germline V gene (reference sequence). The V gene end was trimmed by 4 bases and the J gene end by 4 bases; junction bases not matched to a gene: 5. The CDR3 totals 16 residues. DNA of the CDR3: TGTGCCAGTAGTAGCCTAGGGACAGGGGGCACCGGGGAGCTGTTTTTT. Amino acid sequence: CASSSLGTGGTGELFF.

The genes are TRBV3-1 (or the pseudogene TRBV3-2) and TRBJ2-7, with 9 bases identical to TRBD2. The CDR3 sequence is 15 residues long. The V gene's germline CDR1 is LGHDT and CDR2 YNNKEL (reference sequence). V trimming: 2 bases; J trimming: 2 bases; junction bases outside the gene matches: 4. The CDR3 DNA follows: TGTGCCAGCAGCCAACAAGCGGGAGGACCCTACGAGCAGTACTTC. This codes for CASSQQAGGPYEQYF.

This clone showed up just once. The chain joins TRBV28 to TRBJ1-5; 12 bases map to TRBD1. The CDR3 is made up of 17 amino acids. J was trimmed by 3 bases and V by 5 bases; bases with no gene match: 8. Germline CDR1 is MDHEN and CDR2 is SYDVKM. The CDR3 spells CASSPPPGQGANQPQHF. The CDR3 DNA follows: TGTGCCAGCAGTCCCCCTCCGGGACAGGGGGCCAATCAGCCCCAGCATTTT.

V is TRBV9 and J is TRBJ2-5, with D possibly TRBD1 on 5 matching bases. CDR3 size: 13 residues. Germline lookup yields CDR1 SGDLS and CDR2 YYNGEE. V was pared by 1 base and J by 2 bases, with 6 bases between. CDR3 nucleotide sequence: TGTGCCAGCAGCGTATCAGGGCAAGAGACCCAGTACTTC. It translates to CASSVSGQETQYF.

The V and J genes are TRBV7-2 and TRBJ1-2; D call uncertain. CDR3 length equals 14 residues. CDR1 and CDR2 (germline): SGHTA, FQGNSA. V was trimmed by 2 bases and J by 4 bases, leaving 11 bases between them. The CDR3 DNA reads as TGTGCCAGCAGCTTATCTGGTGGTAGCTATGGCTACACCTTC. Protein sequence: CASSLSGGSYGYTF.

This chain connects TRBV19 to TRBJ1-4; D is perhaps TRBD1 (5 bases). The CDR3 sequence is 15 residues long. V lost 5 bases to trimming and J lost 4 bases, with 14 bases between them. Germline assignment: CDR1 LNHDA and CDR2 SQIVND (reference sequence). CDR3 sequence reads: CASSGRQKSNEKLFF. The DNA of the CDR3 is TGTGCCAGTAGTGGACGACAGAAGAGTAATGAAAAACTGTTTTTT.

CDR3 loop: CASSLDGHLGNEQFF. CDR3 bases: TGTGCCAGCAGCTTGGACGGACACTTGGGAAATGAGCAGTTCTTC. The J gene is TRBJ2-1, the V gene TRBV5-4; D possibly corresponds to TRBD1 (5 bases). This CDR3 spans 15 amino acids. V shed 0 bases and J shed 7 bases, with 14 bases lying between them. Germline-derived CDR1 and CDR2 are SGHNT and YYREEE (reference sequence).

V and J are TRBV28 and TRBJ2-5; TRBD2 might be the D (6 bases). The V and J ends lost 5 bases and 5 bases respectively, with 18 bases between them. In germline, CDR1 is MDHEN, CDR2 SYDVKM. There are 15 residues in the CDR3. CDR3 sequence (DNA): TGTGCCAGCAGTCACCGCGGGATTTCCAGGGAGACCCAGTACTTC. As protein: CASSHRGISRETQYF.

The V and J genes are TRBV27 and TRBJ2-7, with 10 bases aligning to TRBD2. Trimming took 0 bases from V and 2 from J; bases not matched to a gene: 7. The CDR3 loop spans 17 amino acids. The germline CDR1 and CDR2 sequences are MNHEY and SMNVEV (reference sequence). DNA for the CDR3: TGTGCCAGCAGTTTATCCGCCTTCACTAGCGGGGCCTACGAGCAGTACTTC. Translated, it gives CASSLSAFTSGAYEQYF.

The chain joins TRBV27 to TRBJ1-2; 7 positions match TRBD1. This CDR3 region has 15 residues. The ends lost 5 bases at V and 7 bases at J; junction bases unmatched: 13. Germline CDR1 is MNHEY and CDR2 is SMNVEV (reference sequence). DNA for the CDR3: TGTGCCAGCAGTCCATCCAAACAGGGGAGCTCTGGCTACACCTTC. Translated, it gives CASSPSKQGSSGYTF.

In DNA form, the CDR3 reads TGTGCCAGCAATGGAGACAGGGGAGCTTTCTTT. This codes for CASNGDRGAFF. V and J are TRBV28 and TRBJ1-1; 8 bases are a match to TRBD1. The CDR3 contains 11 residues. With 7 bases clipped from V and 10 bases from J, the junction kept 5 bases outside the gene matches. Germline CDR1 MDHEN, CDR2 SYDVKM.

The chain links TRBV5-1 to TRBJ2-1, with 10 bases that match TRBD1. Germline assignment: CDR1 SGHRS and CDR2 YFSETQ. This CDR3 contains 14 residues. After removal of 4 bases from V and 7 bases from J, the junction contained 5 bases not matched to a gene. CDR3 nucleotide sequence: TGCGCCAGCAGCCCCGGGACAGGGGAGAATGAGCAGTTCTTC. Translating gives CASSPGTGENEQFF.

The rearrangement links TRBV28 to TRBJ2-5; 12 positions agree with TRBD2. The length of the CDR3 is 16 residues. Germline V lookup: CDR1 MDHEN, CDR2 SYDVKM. V was clipped by 5 bases and J by 5 bases; unmatched bases: 9. The CDR3 region has the DNA TGTGCCAGCAGTACGATACTAGCGGGAGGACGGGAGACCCAGTACTTC. This encodes CASSTILAGGRETQYF.

CDR3 in DNA: TGCGCCAGCAGCTTGGGGCGGCTCTATGGCTACACCTTC. The encoded protein is CASSLGRLYGYTF. The genes are TRBV5-1 and TRBJ1-2; D ambiguous. The CDR3 is 13 residues long. Trimming removed 0 bases from V and 4 bases from J, with 7 bases in between. Germline CDR1 and CDR2: SGHRS and YFSETQ.

The chain has TRBV5-6 and TRBJ1-2, with D perhaps TRBD1 (6 bases). The CDR3 runs 15 residues. V lost 1 base and J lost 0, with 10 bases in between. CDR1 SGHDT and CDR2 YYEEEE come from the germline V gene. The chain's CDR3 is CASSLIGQTNYGYTF. DNA of the CDR3: TGTGCCAGCAGCTTGATCGGACAGACTAACTATGGCTACACCTTC.

V usage is TRBV9 and J usage is TRBJ2-3, with 14 bases fitting TRBD2. Germline CDR1 is SGDLS and CDR2 is YYNGEE. The CDR3 is made up of 17 amino acids. Unmatched junction bases numbered 5, after V lost 4 bases and J lost 1 base. DNA of the CDR3: TGTGCCAGCAGCCTGGGACTAGCGGGAGTCGGCACAGATACGCAGTATTTT. As protein: CASSLGLAGVGTDTQYF.

The chain combines TRBV28 with TRBJ2-1; 14 bases are a match to TRBD2. CDR1 is MDHEN, CDR2 SYDVKM, per germline. Unmatched junction bases numbered 4, after V lost 5 bases and J lost 7 bases. The CDR3 loop spans 15 amino acids. CDR3 nucleotide sequence: TGTGCCAGCAGTCCTCGACTAGCGGGAGGGAATGAGCAGTTCTTC. Its translation is CASSPRLAGGNEQFF.

V gene TRBV30 combines with J gene TRBJ1-2; D is unclear. Germline V gene lookup returns CDR1 GTSNPN and CDR2 SVGIG (reference sequence). The CDR3 is 13 amino acids. Trimming removed 4 bases at V and 7 bases at J, with 16 bases between. The CDR3 protein is CAWTKTIGSGYTF. The CDR3, as DNA: TGTGCCTGGACGAAGACTATCGGATCTGGCTACACCTTC.

A few counts support this clone. The chain links TRBV3-1 (or the pseudogene TRBV3-2) to TRBJ1-3; D unclear. The CDR3 has 15 residues. Between the trimmed V and J ends, which lost 2 bases and 4 bases, there was a span of 12 bases. Germline values: CDR1 LGHDT, CDR2 YNNKEL (reference sequence). CDR3 in amino acids: CASSQTRGGGNTIYF. The CDR3 nucleotides are TGTGCCAGCAGCCAAACGCGGGGTGGGGGAAACACCATATATTTT.